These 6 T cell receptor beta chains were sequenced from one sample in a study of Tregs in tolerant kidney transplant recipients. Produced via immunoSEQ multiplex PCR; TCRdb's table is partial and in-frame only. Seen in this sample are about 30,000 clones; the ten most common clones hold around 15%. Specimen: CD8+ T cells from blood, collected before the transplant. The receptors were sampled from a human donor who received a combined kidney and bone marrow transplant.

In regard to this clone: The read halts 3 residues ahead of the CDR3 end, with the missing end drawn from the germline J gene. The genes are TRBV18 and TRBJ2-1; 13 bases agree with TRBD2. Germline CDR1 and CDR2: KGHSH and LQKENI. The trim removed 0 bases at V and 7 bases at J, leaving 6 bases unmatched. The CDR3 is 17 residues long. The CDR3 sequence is CASSPPGLAGNVNEQFF. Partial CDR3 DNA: TGTGCCAGCTCACCACCGGGACTAGCGGGAAATGTGAATGAG.

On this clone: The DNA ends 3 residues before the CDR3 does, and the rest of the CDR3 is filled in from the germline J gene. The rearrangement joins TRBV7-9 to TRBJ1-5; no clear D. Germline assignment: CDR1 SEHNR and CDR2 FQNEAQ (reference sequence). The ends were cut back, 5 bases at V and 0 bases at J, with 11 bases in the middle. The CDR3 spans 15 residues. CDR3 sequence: CASSEGPDSNQPQHF. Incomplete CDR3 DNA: TGTGCCAGCAGCGAAGGCCCAGATAGCAATCAGCCC.

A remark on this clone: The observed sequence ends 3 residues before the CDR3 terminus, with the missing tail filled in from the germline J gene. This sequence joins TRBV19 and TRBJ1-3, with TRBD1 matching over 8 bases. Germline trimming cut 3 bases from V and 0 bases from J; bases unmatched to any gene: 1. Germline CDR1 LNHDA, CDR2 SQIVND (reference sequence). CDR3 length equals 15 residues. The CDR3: CASSIGQGSGNTIYF. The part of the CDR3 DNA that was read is TGTGCCAGTAGTATCGGACAGGGCTCTGGAAACACC. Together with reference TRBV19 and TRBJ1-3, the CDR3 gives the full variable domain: DGGITQSPKYLFRKEGQNVTLSCEQNLNHDAMYWYRQDPGQGLRLIYYSQIVNDFQKGDIAEGYSVSREKKESFPLTVTSAQKNPTAFYLCASSIGQGSGNTIYFGEGSWLTVV.

Here the CDR3 reads CASSSLGEGANEKLFF. CDR3 bases read: TGTGCCAGCAGTTCCCTGGGTGAGGGGGCTAATGAAAAA. The V gene is TRBV28, the J gene TRBJ1-4; D may be TRBD1 (6 bases). The sequence runs out 3 residues before the end of the CDR3; the remainder is reconstructed from the germline J gene. The CDR3 is 16 amino acids. The germline V gene has CDR1 MDHEN and CDR2 SYDVKM. The V gene lost 4 bases and the J gene lost 3 bases, with 15 bases spanning the gap.

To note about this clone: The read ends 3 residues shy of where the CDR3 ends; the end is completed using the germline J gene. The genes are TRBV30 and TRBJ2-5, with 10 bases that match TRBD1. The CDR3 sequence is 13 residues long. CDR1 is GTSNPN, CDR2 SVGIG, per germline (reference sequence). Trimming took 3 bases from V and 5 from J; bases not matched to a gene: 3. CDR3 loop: CAWRTGGAETQYF. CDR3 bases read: TGTGCCTGGAGGACAGGGGGCGCGGAGACC.

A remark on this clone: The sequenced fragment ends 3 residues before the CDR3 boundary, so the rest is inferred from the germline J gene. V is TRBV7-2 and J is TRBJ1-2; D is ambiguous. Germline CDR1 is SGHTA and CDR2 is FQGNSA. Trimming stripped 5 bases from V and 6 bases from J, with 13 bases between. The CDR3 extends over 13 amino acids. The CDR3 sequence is CASSLIDADGYTF. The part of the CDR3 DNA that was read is TGTGCCAGCAGCCTTATCGACGCGGATGGC.